This record looks at one T cell receptor beta chain sequence and its context. The repertoire was sequenced with immunoSEQ multiplex PCR; TCRdb's copy has only in-frame clones and lacks some. The sample contains about 66,000 clones, about 91% of which appear only once. Trimming cost V 6 bases and J 5 bases, with 8 bases left between them. Germline V gene sequence: CDR1 KGHSH, CDR2 LQKENI. The CDR3 loop spans 11 amino acids. This entry comes from a study of T cell changes during pregnancy in multiple sclerosis. The source of this sequence is a female donor with multiple sclerosis, enrolled in a pregnancy study. The material sequenced was CD8+ T cells from peripheral blood mononuclear cells, taken before pregnancy. The gene calls are TRBV18 and TRBJ2-7, with D hard to call. The CDR3 spells CASSLSDEQYF. CDR3 bases: TGTGCCAGCTCCCTGTCGGACGAGCAGTACTTC.